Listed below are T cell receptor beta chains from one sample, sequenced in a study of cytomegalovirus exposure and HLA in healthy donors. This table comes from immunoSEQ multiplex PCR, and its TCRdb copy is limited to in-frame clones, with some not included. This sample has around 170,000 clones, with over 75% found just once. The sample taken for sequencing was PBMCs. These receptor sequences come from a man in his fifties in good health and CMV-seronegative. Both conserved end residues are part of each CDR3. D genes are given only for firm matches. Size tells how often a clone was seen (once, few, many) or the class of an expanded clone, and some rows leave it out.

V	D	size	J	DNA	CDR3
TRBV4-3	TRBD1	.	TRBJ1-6	TGCGCCAGCAGCAAGGGACAGGGAGGAAATTCACCCCTCCACTTT	CASSKGQGGNSPLHF
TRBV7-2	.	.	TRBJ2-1	TGTGCCAGCAGCGATCAGCGTTATAAGCAGTTCTTC	CASSDQRYKQFF
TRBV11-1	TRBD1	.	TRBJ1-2	TGTGCCAGCAGCTCCGGGACAGGAAACTATGGCTACACCTTC	CASSSGTGNYGYTF
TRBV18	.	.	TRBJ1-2	TGTGCCAGCTCCGCCGGCGGAGACTATGGCTACACCTTC	CASSAGGDYGYTF
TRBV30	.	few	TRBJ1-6	TGTGCCTGGAGTATTGGGGGAGGTAGCGCCTATAATTCACCCCTCCACTTT	CAWSIGGGSAYNSPLHF
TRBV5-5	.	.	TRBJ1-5	TGTGCCAGCAGCTTGTTCGTAGGGGCACGTCAGCCCCAGCATTTT	CASSLFVGARQPQHF
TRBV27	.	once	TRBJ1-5	TGTGCCAGCAGTTTCAGGGAAGGCAATCAGCCCCAGCATTTT	CASSFREGNQPQHF
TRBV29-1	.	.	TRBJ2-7	TGCAGCGTTGCCCCACGGGCAGGAGGGGCCTACGAGCAGTACTTC	CSVAPRAGGAYEQYF
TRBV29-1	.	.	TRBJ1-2	TGCAGCGTTGTCAGGCCTGTCAACGGCTACACCTTC	CSVVRPVNGYTF
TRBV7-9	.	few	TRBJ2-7	TGTGCCAGCAGCGACAAACTGGGACTCCTATTC	CASSDKLGLLF
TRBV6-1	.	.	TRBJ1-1	TGTGCCAGCAGACTAGGGGAGGTCGAGAACACTGAAGCTTTCTTT	CASRLGEVENTEAFF
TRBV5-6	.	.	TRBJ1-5	TGTGCCAGCAGCTTAGAGGGTGGCAATCAGCCCCAGCATTTT	CASSLEGGNQPQHF
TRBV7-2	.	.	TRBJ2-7	TGTGCCAGCAGCCCCTCGCAGGCCTCCTACGAGCAGTACTTC	CASSPSQASYEQYF
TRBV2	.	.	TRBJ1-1	TGTGCCAGCAGTGGGAATCCAGGGCAGGGCACTGAAGCTTTCTTT	CASSGNPGQGTEAFF
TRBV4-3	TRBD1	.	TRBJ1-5	TGCGCCAGCAGCCAGGGGACAGGCGTGAATCAGCCCCAGCATTTT	CASSQGTGVNQPQHF
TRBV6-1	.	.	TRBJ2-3	TGTGCCAGCAAGGAGGGTCCTAGCACAGATACGCAGTATTTT	CASKEGPSTDTQYF
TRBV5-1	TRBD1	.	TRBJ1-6	TGCGCCAGCGGGCTGACCGACAGGGGAGGATCACCCCTCCACTTT	CASGLTDRGGSPLHF
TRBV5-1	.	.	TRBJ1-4	TGCGCCAGCAGGCAGGGGCAGAATAATGAAAAACTGTTTTTT	CASRQGQNNEKLFF
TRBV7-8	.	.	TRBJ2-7	TGTGCCAGCAGCTTAGGCCACGGGGGACCACCCAACGAGCAGTACTTC	CASSLGHGGPPNEQYF
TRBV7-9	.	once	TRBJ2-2	TGTTCCAGCAGCTTAGCTTCAGGGGCGAACACCGGGGAGCTGTTTTTT	CSSSLASGANTGELFF
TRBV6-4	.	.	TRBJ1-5	TGTGCCAGCAGTGACTCGAGGAGGGGTAGCAATCAGCCCCAGCATTTT	CASSDSRRGSNQPQHF
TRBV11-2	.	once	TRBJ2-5	TGTGCCAGCAGCTTAGATCTAGTGGGAGAGACCCAGTACTTC	CASSLDLVGETQYF
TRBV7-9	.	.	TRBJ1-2	TGTTCCAGCAGCTTAGCCGGGTCCCCCTTCTATGGCTACACCTTC	CSSSLAGSPFYGYTF